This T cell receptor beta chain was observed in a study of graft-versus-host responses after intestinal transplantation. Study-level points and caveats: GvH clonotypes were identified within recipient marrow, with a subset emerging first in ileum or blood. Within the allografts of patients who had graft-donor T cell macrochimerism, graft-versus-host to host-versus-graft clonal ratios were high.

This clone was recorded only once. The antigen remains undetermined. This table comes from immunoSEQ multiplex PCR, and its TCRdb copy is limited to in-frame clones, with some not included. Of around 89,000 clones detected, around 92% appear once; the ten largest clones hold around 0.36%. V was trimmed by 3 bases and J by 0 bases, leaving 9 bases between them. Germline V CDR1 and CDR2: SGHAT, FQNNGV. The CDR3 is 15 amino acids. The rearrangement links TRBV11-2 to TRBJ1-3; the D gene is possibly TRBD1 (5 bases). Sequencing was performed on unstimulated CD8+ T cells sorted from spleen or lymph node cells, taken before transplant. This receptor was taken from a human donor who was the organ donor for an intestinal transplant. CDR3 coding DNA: TGTGCCAGCAGCTTGCAGGGAAGCTCTGGAAACACCATATATTTT. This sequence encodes CASSLQGSSGNTIYF. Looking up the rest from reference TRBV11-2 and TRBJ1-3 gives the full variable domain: EAGVAQSPRYKIIEKRQSVAFWCNPISGHATLYWYQQILGQGPKLLIQFQNNGVVDDSQLPKDRFSAERLKGVDSTLKIQPAKLEDSAVYLCASSLQGSSGNTIYFGEGSWLTVV.